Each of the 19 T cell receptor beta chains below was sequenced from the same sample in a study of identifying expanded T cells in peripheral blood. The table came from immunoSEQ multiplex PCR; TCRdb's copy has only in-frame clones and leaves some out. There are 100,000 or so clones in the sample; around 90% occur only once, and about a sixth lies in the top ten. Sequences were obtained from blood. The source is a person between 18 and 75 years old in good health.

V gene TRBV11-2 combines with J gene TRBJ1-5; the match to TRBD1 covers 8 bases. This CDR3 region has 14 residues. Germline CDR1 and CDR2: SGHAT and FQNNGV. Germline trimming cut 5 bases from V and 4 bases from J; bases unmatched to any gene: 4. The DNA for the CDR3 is TGTGCCAGCAGCCCAGGGGGCGGGAATCAGCCCCAGCATTTT. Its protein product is CASSPGGGNQPQHF.

CDR3 protein: CASSSQGPEAFF. CDR3 bases: TGTGCCAGCAGTTCACAGGGCCCTGAAGCTTTCTTT. The V gene is TRBV6-5, the J gene TRBJ1-1; TRBD1 might be the D (6 bases). The CDR3 spans 12 residues. The germline gives CDR1 MNHEY, CDR2 SVGAGI. V lost 4 bases and J lost 6, with 9 bases in between.

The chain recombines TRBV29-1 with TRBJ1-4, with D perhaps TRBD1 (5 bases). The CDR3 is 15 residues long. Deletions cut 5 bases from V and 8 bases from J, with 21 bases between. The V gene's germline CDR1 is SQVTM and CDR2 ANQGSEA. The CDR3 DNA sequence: TGCAGCGTTAGGCTGCAGGGACGTGAAGAGGAAAAACTGTTTTTT. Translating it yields CSVRLQGREEEKLFF.

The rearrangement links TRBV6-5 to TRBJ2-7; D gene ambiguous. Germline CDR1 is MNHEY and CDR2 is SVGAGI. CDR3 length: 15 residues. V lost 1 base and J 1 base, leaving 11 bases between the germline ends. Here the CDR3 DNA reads TGTGCCAGCAGTTACTACGAAACAAGTTCCTACGAGCAGTACTTC. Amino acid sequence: CASSYYETSSYEQYF.

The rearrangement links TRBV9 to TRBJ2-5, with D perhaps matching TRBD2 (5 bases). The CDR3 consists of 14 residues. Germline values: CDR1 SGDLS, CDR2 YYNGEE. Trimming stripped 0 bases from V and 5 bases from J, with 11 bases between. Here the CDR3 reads CASSVDAGLETQYF. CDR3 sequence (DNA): TGTGCCAGCAGCGTAGACGCGGGTTTGGAGACCCAGTACTTC.

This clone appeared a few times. The CDR3 is CSAMRREAFF. The CDR3 DNA sequence: TGCAGTGCTATGCGGCGAGAAGCTTTCTTT. This chain connects TRBV20-1 to TRBJ1-1; D remains unclear. This CDR3 spans 10 amino acids. Germline CDR1 reads DFQATT; CDR2 reads SNEGSKA (reference sequence). V lost 4 bases and J lost 8, with 8 bases in between.

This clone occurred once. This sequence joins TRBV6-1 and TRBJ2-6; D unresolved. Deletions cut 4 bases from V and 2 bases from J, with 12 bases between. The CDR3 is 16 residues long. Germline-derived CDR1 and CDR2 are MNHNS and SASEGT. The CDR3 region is CASSGTRYAGANVLTF. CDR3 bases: TGTGCCAGCAGTGGAACTCGATATGCTGGGGCCAACGTCCTGACTTTC.

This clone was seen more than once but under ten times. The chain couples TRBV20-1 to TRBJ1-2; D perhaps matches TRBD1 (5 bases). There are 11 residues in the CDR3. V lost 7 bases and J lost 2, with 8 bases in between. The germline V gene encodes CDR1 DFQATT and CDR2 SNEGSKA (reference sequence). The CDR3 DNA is TGCAGTGGCAGGGCCAACTATGGCTACACCTTC. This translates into CSGRANYGYTF.

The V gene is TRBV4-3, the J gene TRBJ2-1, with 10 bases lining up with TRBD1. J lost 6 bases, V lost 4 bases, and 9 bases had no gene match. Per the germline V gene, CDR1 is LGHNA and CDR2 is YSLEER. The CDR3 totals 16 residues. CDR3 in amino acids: CASSLSPRTGGNEQFF. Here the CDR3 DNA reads TGCGCCAGCAGCCTCTCCCCCCGGACAGGGGGCAATGAGCAGTTCTTC.

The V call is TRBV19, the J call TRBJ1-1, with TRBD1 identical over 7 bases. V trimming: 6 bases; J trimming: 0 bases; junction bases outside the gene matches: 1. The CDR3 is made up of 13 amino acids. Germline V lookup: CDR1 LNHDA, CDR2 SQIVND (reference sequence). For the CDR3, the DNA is TGTGCCAGTAGGGGACAGATGAACACTGAAGCTTTCTTT. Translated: CASRGQMNTEAFF.

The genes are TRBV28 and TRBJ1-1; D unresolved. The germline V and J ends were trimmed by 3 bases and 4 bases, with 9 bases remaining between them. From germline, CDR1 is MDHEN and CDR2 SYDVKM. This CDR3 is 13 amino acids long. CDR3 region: CASSFMSGTEAFF. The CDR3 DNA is TGTGCCAGCAGTTTTATGAGCGGCACTGAAGCTTTCTTT. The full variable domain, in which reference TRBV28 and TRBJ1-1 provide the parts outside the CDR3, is DVKVTQSSRYLVKRTGEKVFLECVQDMDHENMFWYRQDPGLGLRLIYFSYDVKMKEKGDIPEGYSVSREKKERFSLILESASTNQTSMYLCASSFMSGTEAFFGQGTRLTVV.

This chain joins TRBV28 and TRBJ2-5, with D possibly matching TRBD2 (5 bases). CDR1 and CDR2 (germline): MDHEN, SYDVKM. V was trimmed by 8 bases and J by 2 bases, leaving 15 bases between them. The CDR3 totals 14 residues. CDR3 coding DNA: TGTGCCAGCCTAGCTGGTTCAAGACAAGAGACCCAGTACTTC. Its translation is CASLAGSRQETQYF.

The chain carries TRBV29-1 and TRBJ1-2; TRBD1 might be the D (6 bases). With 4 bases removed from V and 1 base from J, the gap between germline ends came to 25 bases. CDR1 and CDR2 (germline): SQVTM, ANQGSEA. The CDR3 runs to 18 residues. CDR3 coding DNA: TGCAGCGTTGGAGGGGGTAGTTACGGAGCAGGATTTAACTATGGCTACACCTTC. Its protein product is CSVGGGSYGAGFNYGYTF.

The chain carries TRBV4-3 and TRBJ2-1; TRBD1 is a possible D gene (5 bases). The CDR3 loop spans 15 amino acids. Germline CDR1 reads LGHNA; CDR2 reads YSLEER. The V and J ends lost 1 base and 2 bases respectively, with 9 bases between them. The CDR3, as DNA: TGCGCCAGCAGCCAAGGTCTAGGGGCCTACAATGAGCAGTTCTTC. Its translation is CASSQGLGAYNEQFF.

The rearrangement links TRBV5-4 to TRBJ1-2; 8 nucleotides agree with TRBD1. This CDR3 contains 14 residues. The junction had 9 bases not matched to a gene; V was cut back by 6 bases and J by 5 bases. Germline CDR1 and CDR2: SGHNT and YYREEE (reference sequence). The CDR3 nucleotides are TGTGCCAGCACCTCAGGGGGCGCAAATTATGGCTACACCTTC. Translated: CASTSGGANYGYTF.

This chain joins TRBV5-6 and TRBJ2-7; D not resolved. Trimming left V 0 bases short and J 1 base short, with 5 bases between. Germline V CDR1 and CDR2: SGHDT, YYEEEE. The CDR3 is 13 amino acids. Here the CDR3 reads CASSLGYSYEQYF. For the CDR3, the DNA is TGTGCCAGCAGCTTGGGGTATTCCTACGAGCAGTACTTC.

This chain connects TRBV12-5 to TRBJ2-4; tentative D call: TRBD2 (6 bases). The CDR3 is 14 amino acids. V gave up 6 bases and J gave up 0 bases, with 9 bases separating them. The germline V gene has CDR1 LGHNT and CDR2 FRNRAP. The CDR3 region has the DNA TGTGCTAGTGGCACGGGAGTAGCCAAAAACATTCAGTACTTC. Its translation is CASGTGVAKNIQYF.

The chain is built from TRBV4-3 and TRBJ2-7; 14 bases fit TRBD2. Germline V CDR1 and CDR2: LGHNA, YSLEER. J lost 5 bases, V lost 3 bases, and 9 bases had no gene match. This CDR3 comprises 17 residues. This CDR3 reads CASSQGLAGALRHEQYF. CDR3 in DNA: TGCGCCAGCAGCCAGGGACTAGCGGGGGCCCTTAGGCACGAGCAGTACTTC.

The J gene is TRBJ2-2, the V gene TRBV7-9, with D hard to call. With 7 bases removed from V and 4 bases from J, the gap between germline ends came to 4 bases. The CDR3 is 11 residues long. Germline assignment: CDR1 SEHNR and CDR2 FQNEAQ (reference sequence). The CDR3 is CASTGTGELFF. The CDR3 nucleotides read TGTGCCAGCACGGGCACCGGGGAGCTGTTTTTT. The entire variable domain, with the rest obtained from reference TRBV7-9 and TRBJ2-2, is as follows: DTGVSQNPRHKITKRGQNVTFRCDPISEHNRLYWYRQTLGQGPEFLTYFQNEAQLEKSRLLSDRFSAERPKGSFSTLEIQRTEQGDSAMYLCASTGTGELFFGEGSRLTVL.